This TCR beta chain was sequenced in a study of T cell responses to AZD1222 COVID-19 vaccine. Study-level results: There were mostly white British donors and more females than males, and clonal diversity was possibly underestimated.

Assay used: immunoSEQ multiplex PCR; TCRdb lists only in-frame clones, some missing. The sample has roughly 120,000 clones; around 85% are singletons. This CDR3 has 14 residues. For this clone: Its target is not known.

The chain links TRBV21-1 to TRBJ1-1; the table calls TRBD1, which could not be checked here. TRBV21-1 is designated a pseudogene. Source: peripheral blood, taken 28 days after the second AZD1222 dose. This receptor was taken from an adult who received the AZD1222 COVID-19 vaccine. The CDR3 spells CASSSSRCDSEAFF. In DNA, the CDR3 is TGTGCCAGCAGCAGTTCCCGCTGCGACAGTGAAGCTTTCTTT.